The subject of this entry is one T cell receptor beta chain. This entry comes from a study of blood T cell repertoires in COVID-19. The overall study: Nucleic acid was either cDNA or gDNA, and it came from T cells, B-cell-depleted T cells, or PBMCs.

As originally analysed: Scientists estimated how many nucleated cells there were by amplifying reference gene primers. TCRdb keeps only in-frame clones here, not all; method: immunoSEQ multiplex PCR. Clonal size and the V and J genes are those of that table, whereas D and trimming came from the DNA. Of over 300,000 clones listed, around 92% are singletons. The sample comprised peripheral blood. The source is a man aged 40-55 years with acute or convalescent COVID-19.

CDR3 protein: CASKERTDQETQYF. The CDR3 coding sequence is TGCGCCAGCAAGGAGAGGACAGATCAAGAGACCCAGTACTTC. The V call is TRBV5-1, the J call TRBJ2-5; D might be TRBD1 (6 bases). The CDR3 is made up of 14 amino acids. Germline assignment: CDR1 SGHRS and CDR2 YFSETQ. V was cut by 6 bases and J by 2 bases, with 14 bases left in between.